The TCR beta chain described here comes from a study of tissue T cells after allogeneic stem cell transplantation. The CDR3 totals 15 residues. Germline values: CDR1 NNHNN, CDR2 SYGAGS (reference sequence). Trimming left V 2 bases short and J 2 bases short, with 12 bases between. On this clone itself: The genes are named according to mouse. The read falls 1 residue short of the CDR3 end, and the missing part is taken from the germline J gene.

Time point of the sample: mouse harvest day 14 after allogeneic transplant. Each mouse received 10^7 T-cell-depleted marrow cells plus 10^6 splenic CD5+ T cells by tail vein. CDR3 sequences, V/J genes, frequencies and template counts came from survey-depth TCRbeta sequencing. TCRdb's table, derived via immunoSEQ multiplex PCR, lists solely in-frame clones and lacks some. The table includes 4,500 to 5,000 clones, around 49% detected once. Sequences were obtained from lymph node tissue. The origin of this receptor is a female BALB/c mouse given C57BL/6 T cells with graft-versus-host disease after an allogeneic hematopoietic cell transplant. The V and J genes are TRBV13-2 and TRBJ2-3; D is perhaps TRBD2 (7 bases). The sequenced CDR3 bases are TGTGCCAGCGGTGAGCGGGGGGCGCTTGCAGAAACGCTGTAT. Amino acids: CASGERGALAETLY. The CDR3, in full, reads CASGERGALAETLYF.